Presented here are 5 T cell receptor beta chains from one specimen sequenced in a study of blood T cell repertoires in COVID-19. Clones were read by immunoSEQ multiplex PCR, and TCRdb kept only the in-frame ones, dropping some. The sample has about 250,000 clones, roughly nine tenths seen once; the top ten hold approximately 1.5%. Sample: peripheral blood. The receptors were gathered from a woman aged 55-70 years who had recovered from COVID-19.

The count of this clone is one. One end of the junction varies from germline; a read error may be responsible. The rearrangement uses TRBV6-5 and TRBJ2-5; TRBD2 aligns across 8 bases. Germline CDR1 reads MNHEY; CDR2 reads SVGAGI. The CDR3 loop spans 15 amino acids. CDR3 loop: CASSYSGERGEIQYF. The CDR3 bases are TGTGCCAGCAGTTATAGCGGGGAACGGGGAGAGATCCAGTACTTC.

The chain uses TRBV28 and TRBJ1-2; 8 bases match TRBD1. With 3 bases clipped from V and 7 bases from J, the junction kept 7 bases outside the gene matches. Germline V gene lookup returns CDR1 MDHEN and CDR2 SYDVKM. This CDR3 spans 14 amino acids. The CDR3 DNA reads as TGTGCCAGCAGTTTTCGCCCAGGGGGCGGTGGCTACACCTTC. Translation gives CASSFRPGGGGYTF.

V is TRBV18 and J is TRBJ1-5; D may be TRBD1 (6 bases). CDR3 length: 15 amino acids. Trimming pared 0 bases from V and 7 bases from J, leaving 13 bases between. Germline CDR1 is KGHSH and CDR2 is LQKENI. CDR3 DNA: TGTGCCAGCTCACCACCGCTTCGGGGGGGCCAGCCCCAGCATTTT. Translated: CASSPPLRGGQPQHF.

CDR3 nucleotides: TGTGCCAGCAGAGCGACAGGGTGGCATGGCTACACCTTC. It translates to CASRATGWHGYTF. V usage is TRBV3-1 (or the pseudogene TRBV3-2) and J usage is TRBJ1-2; 7 bases line up with TRBD1. The V segment lost 6 bases and the J segment 6 bases; nucleotides outside the gene matches: 7. Germline-derived CDR1 and CDR2 are LGHDT and YNNKEL (reference sequence). The CDR3 consists of 13 residues.

The rearrangement uses TRBV7-2 and TRBJ2-2; 10 bases are shared with TRBD1. Germline V gene sequence: CDR1 SGHTA, CDR2 FQGNSA. J gave up 6 bases and V 1 base, and 11 bases lay outside the gene matches. This CDR3 spans 18 amino acids. As DNA, the CDR3 is TGTGCCAGCAGCTTAGGCCCTACCGGGACAGGGGTTTCCGGGGAGCTGTTTTTT. It yields the protein CASSLGPTGTGVSGELFF.